This paragraph reports one T cell receptor (beta chain). MiXCR, run by TCRdb on the 5' RACE reads, gives a single entry per CDR3 protein. Among under 600,000 distinct CDR3 sequences listed, 20% to 25% were seen once. The data were obtained in a study of T cells after yellow fever vaccination. After removal of 5 bases from V and 5 bases from J, the junction contained 12 bases not matched to a gene. CDR1 is SEHNR, CDR2 FQNEAQ, per germline (reference sequence). This CDR3 comprises 16 residues. J is TRBJ2-7 and V is TRBV7-9, with 10 bases that match TRBD1. The receptor was derived from a man aged 18 to 30 who received the YFV17D yellow fever vaccine. The sequenced sample was PBMCs, obtained 21 days after the first yellow fever vaccination. CDR3 sequence reads: CASSRRDRGGTHEQYF. Here the CDR3 DNA reads TGTGCCAGCAGCCGGAGGGACAGGGGAGGTACCCACGAGCAGTACTTC.